Each of the 28 T cell receptor beta chains below was sequenced from the same sample in a study of cytomegalovirus exposure and HLA in healthy donors. Measured with immunoSEQ multiplex PCR; TCRdb has only the in-frame clones, and not every one. The profile shows about 98,000 clones, around 85% of them singletons. The sequencing sample was made of PBMCs. These receptors were obtained from a woman in her twenties or thirties in good health and CMV-seronegative.

The V and J genes are TRBV29-1 and TRBJ2-1, with 15 bases identical to TRBD2. The CDR3 is made up of 11 amino acids. Germline CDR1 SQVTM, CDR2 ANQGSEA. V trimming: 4 bases; J trimming: 16 bases; junction bases outside the gene matches: 2. CDR3 residues: CSVGTSGGEFF. In DNA, the CDR3 is TGCAGCGTTGGGACTAGCGGGGGGGAATTCTTC.

V usage is TRBV28 and J usage is TRBJ1-4; TRBD1 is a possible D gene (6 bases). The CDR3 loop spans 15 amino acids. Germline CDR1 is MDHEN and CDR2 is SYDVKM. The V gene lost 6 bases and the J gene lost 2 bases, with 13 bases spanning the gap. The CDR3 DNA sequence: TGTGCCAGCAGCTGGCGGGGGGCGACTAATGAAAAACTGTTTTTT. It specifies CASSWRGATNEKLFF.

The V gene is TRBV7-2, the J gene TRBJ2-7; D unresolved. The V end was cut by 5 bases, the J end by 0 bases, with 8 bases between. From germline, CDR1 is SGHTA and CDR2 FQGNSA. The CDR3 is made up of 13 amino acids. Here the CDR3 DNA reads TGTGCCAGCAGCCGGTGGGCCTCCTACGAGCAGTACTTC. The encoded protein is CASSRWASYEQYF.

This chain uses TRBV28 with TRBJ1-5; D uncertain. In germline, CDR1 is MDHEN, CDR2 SYDVKM. The CDR3 loop spans 14 amino acids. V was trimmed by 2 bases and J by 9 bases, leaving 14 bases between them. The CDR3 sequence: CASSLPWEGSPQHF. The CDR3 coding sequence is TGTGCCAGCAGTTTACCCTGGGAGGGTTCGCCCCAGCATTTT.

This chain connects TRBV28 to TRBJ1-1, with a tentative D call TRBD1 (6 bases). CDR1 and CDR2 (germline): MDHEN, SYDVKM. Between the trimmed V and J ends, which lost 1 base and 0 bases, there was a span of 9 bases. This CDR3 has 15 amino acids. The CDR3 protein is CASSLLGQMNTEAFF. The CDR3 bases are TGTGCCAGCAGTTTATTAGGACAGATGAACACTGAAGCTTTCTTT.

The chain has TRBV7-3 and TRBJ2-7; TRBD2 might be the D (6 bases). The CDR3 has 14 amino acids. Germline V gene lookup returns CDR1 SGHTA and CDR2 FQGTGA. V was pared by 5 bases and J by 0 bases, with 11 bases between. The CDR3 protein is CASSRDGSSYEQYF. The CDR3 bases are TGTGCCAGCAGCCGGGACGGGAGCTCCTACGAGCAGTACTTC.

The V and J genes are TRBV5-1 and TRBJ1-4; no clear D. CDR1 and CDR2 from the germline V gene are SGHRS and YFSETQ. The CDR3 has 16 residues. V was clipped by 10 bases and J by 10 bases, with 29 bases between them. The CDR3 nucleotides are TGCGCCCACGAAGGGTTTTTAAGAAAGGGAGGTGGAAAACTGTTTTTT. Its protein is CAHEGFLRKGGGKLFF.

This chain joins TRBV2 and TRBJ2-7, with D possibly being TRBD2 (7 bases). In germline, CDR1 is SNHLY, CDR2 FYNNEI. V gave up 2 bases and J gave up 1 base, with 12 bases separating them. This CDR3 region has 15 residues. The DNA for the CDR3 is TGTGCCAGCAGTGAATTCCGGGGGGCTTCCTACGAGCAGTACTTC. Translated, it gives CASSEFRGASYEQYF. The full variable domain, with the rest looked up from reference TRBV2 and TRBJ2-7, is EPEVTQTPSHQVTQMGQEVILRCVPISNHLYFYWYRQILGQKVEFLVSFYNNEISEKSEIFDDQFSVERPDGSNFTLKIRSTKLEDSAMYFCASSEFRGASYEQYFGPGTRLTVT.

The chain couples TRBV18 to TRBJ2-3, with 13 bases lining up with TRBD2. V shed 1 base, J shed 4 bases, and the junction held 5 bases outside the gene matches. CDR3 length equals 17 residues. Looked up from germline, CDR1 is KGHSH and CDR2 is LQKENI. CDR3 protein: CASSPLPGLAGPDTQYF. The CDR3 nucleotides read TGTGCCAGCTCACCACTCCCGGGACTAGCGGGGCCAGATACGCAGTATTTT.

V gene TRBV5-4 combines with J gene TRBJ2-2; TRBD2 matches at 8 bases. Per the germline V gene, CDR1 is SGHNT and CDR2 is YYREEE (reference sequence). V lost 5 bases and J lost 2; bases outside the gene matches: 5. The CDR3 consists of 15 residues. CDR3 nucleotide sequence: TGTGCCAGCAGTTGGAGCGGGAGAAACACCGGGGAGCTGTTTTTT. Its protein is CASSWSGRNTGELFF. Supplemented by reference TRBV5-4 and TRBJ2-2, the full variable domain reads ETGVTQSPTHLIKTRGQQVTLRCSSQSGHNTVSWYQQALGQGPQFIFQYYREEENGRGNFPPRFSGLQFPNYSSELNVNALELDDSALYLCASSWSGRNTGELFFGEGSRLTVL.

The chain recombines TRBV18 with TRBJ2-7, with a possible D match to TRBD2 (6 bases). Germline CDR1 KGHSH, CDR2 LQKENI. The V end was cut by 2 bases, the J end by 4 bases, with 12 bases between. CDR3 length: 14 residues. The CDR3 sequence: CASSPNSGEYEQYF. Here the CDR3 DNA reads TGTGCCAGCTCACCAAATAGCGGTGAATACGAGCAGTACTTC. Based on the CDR3 plus reference TRBV18 and TRBJ2-7, the full variable domain is NAGVMQNPRHLVRRRGQEARLRCSPMKGHSHVYWYRQLPEEGLKFMVYLQKENIIDESGMPKERFSAEFPKEGPSILRIQQVVRGDSAAYFCASSPNSGEYEQYFGPGTRLTVT.

The rearrangement uses TRBV9 and TRBJ1-3, with 7 positions matching TRBD1. Germline trimming cut 4 bases from V and 4 bases from J; bases unmatched to any gene: 8. Germline CDR1 and CDR2: SGDLS and YYNGEE. The CDR3 contains 15 residues. The CDR3 is CASSFTQGKGNTIYF. The CDR3 DNA reads TGTGCCAGCAGCTTCACACAGGGGAAGGGAAACACCATATATTTT.

This sequence joins TRBV4-2 and TRBJ1-2; no clear D. This CDR3 is 16 amino acids long. In germline, CDR1 is LGHNA, CDR2 YNFKEQ. The V end lost 4 bases, the J end lost 3 bases, and 18 bases lay between the germline ends. The CDR3 protein is CASSRESRSTDYGYTF. CDR3 in DNA: TGTGCCAGCAGCCGCGAGTCCAGGTCCACTGACTATGGCTACACCTTC.

The rearrangement joins TRBV6-5 to TRBJ2-1; maybe TRBD1 (5 bases). From germline, CDR1 is MNHEY and CDR2 SVGAGI. With 6 bases removed from V and 1 base from J, the gap between germline ends came to 16 bases. The CDR3 has 16 amino acids. CDR3 in amino acids: CASRYRSRVSYNEQFF. The CDR3 DNA follows: TGTGCCAGCAGATACAGGTCCAGGGTATCCTACAATGAGCAGTTCTTC.

The CDR3 protein is CARGQATSYEQYF. CDR3 sequence (DNA): TGTGCCAGAGGACAGGCTACCTCATACGAGCAGTACTTC. The chain carries TRBV2 and TRBJ2-7, with 7 bases aligning to TRBD1. Germline values: CDR1 SNHLY, CDR2 FYNNEI. The V segment lost 9 bases and the J segment 4 bases; nucleotides outside the gene matches: 9. The CDR3 loop spans 13 amino acids.

The rearrangement uses TRBV5-1 and TRBJ1-2; possibly TRBD1 for D (5 bases). The CDR3 covers 16 residues. With 3 bases removed from V and 5 bases from J, the gap between germline ends came to 20 bases. Germline assignment: CDR1 SGHRS and CDR2 YFSETQ. CDR3 loop: CASSWTAPGSLYGYTF. The DNA of the CDR3 is TGCGCCAGCAGCTGGACCGCCCCAGGGTCGTTATATGGCTACACCTTC.

This chain links TRBV18 with TRBJ1-1; D is perhaps TRBD1 (6 bases). The CDR3 sequence is 12 residues long. Germline assignment: CDR1 KGHSH and CDR2 LQKENI. V lost 5 bases to trimming and J lost 4 bases, with 8 bases between them. CDR3 protein: CASSKGGTEAFF. CDR3 coding DNA: TGTGCCAGCTCAAAAGGGGGCACTGAAGCTTTCTTT.

This rearrangement joins TRBV30 to TRBJ1-1; D remains ambiguous. CDR1 is GTSNPN and CDR2 is SVGIG in the germline V gene (reference sequence). The CDR3 totals 15 residues. V gave up 3 bases and J gave up 3 bases, with 17 bases separating them. The CDR3 region is CAWSPHTRSDTEAFF. Written as DNA, the CDR3 is TGTGCCTGGAGCCCCCACACGAGGTCTGACACTGAAGCTTTCTTT.

The rearrangement uses TRBV18 and TRBJ1-6; a weak D match, TRBD1 (5 bases). The CDR3 spans 13 residues. CDR1 and CDR2 from the germline V gene are KGHSH and LQKENI. Trimming stripped 3 bases from V and 18 bases from J, with 18 bases between. CDR3 residues: CASSPDPTAEPHF. CDR3 DNA sequence: TGTGCCAGCTCACCTGACCCGACAGCCGAGCCCCACTTT.

This chain links TRBV5-1 with TRBJ1-3; D uncertain. Between the trimmed V and J ends, which lost 2 bases and 4 bases, there was a span of 16 bases. Looked up from germline, CDR1 is SGHRS and CDR2 is YFSETQ. This CDR3 spans 16 amino acids. The CDR3 reads CASSLGSPGRGNTIYF. CDR3 DNA: TGCGCCAGCAGCTTAGGATCGCCGGGAAGGGGAAACACCATATATTTT.

The CDR3, as DNA: TGTGCCAGCAGCGTGAGCCAGGGGTACTATGGCTACACCTTC. It is translated as CASSVSQGYYGYTF. This chain uses TRBV5-4 with TRBJ1-2; D perhaps matches TRBD1 (6 bases). The CDR3 is 14 amino acids. Trimming removed 4 bases from V and 3 bases from J, with 13 bases in between. Germline V CDR1 and CDR2: SGHNT, YYREEE (reference sequence).

The rearrangement joins TRBV5-1 to TRBJ2-5, with a possible D match to TRBD2 (6 bases). V was cut by 1 base and J by 5 bases, with 15 bases left in between. The CDR3 runs 15 residues. Germline V gene sequence: CDR1 SGHRS, CDR2 YFSETQ. The CDR3 reads CASSLKGHRGETQYF. The CDR3 region has the DNA TGCGCCAGCAGCTTGAAAGGACACCGGGGGGAGACCCAGTACTTC.

This clone was seen more than once but under ten times. The chain combines TRBV5-1 with TRBJ1-6; D remains unclear. V shed 0 bases and J shed 7 bases, with 5 bases lying between them. CDR3 length: 13 residues. The germline V gene has CDR1 SGHRS and CDR2 YFSETQ. CDR3 sequence reads: CASSLVSNSPLHF. For the CDR3, the DNA is TGCGCCAGCAGCTTGGTGTCGAATTCACCCCTCCACTTT.

CDR3 sequence (DNA): TGTGCCACCAGCAGGGCTAGAGGGACTAGCGGGAGGGCTAGCACAGATACGCAGTATTTT. Translation: CATSRARGTSGRASTDTQYF. The rearrangement joins TRBV15 to TRBJ2-3; TRBD2 matches at 16 bases. Per the germline V gene, CDR1 is LNHNV and CDR2 is YYDKDF (reference sequence). The CDR3 sequence is 20 residues long. Losses at the gene ends were 3 bases for V and 0 bases for J; bases not matched to a gene: 9.

The chain links TRBV25-1 to TRBJ1-3; TRBD1 agrees at 9 bases. This CDR3 region has 16 residues. Germline V gene data show CDR1 as MGHDK and CDR2 as SYGVNS. With 4 bases clipped from V and 5 bases from J, the junction kept 9 bases outside the gene matches. CDR3 in amino acids: CASSAAVGQGRNTIYF. CDR3 in DNA: TGTGCCAGCAGTGCAGCAGTTGGACAGGGGAGAAACACCATATATTTT.

The chain employs TRBV25-1 and TRBJ2-5, with TRBD2 matching 10 bases. After removal of 4 bases from V and 1 base from J, the junction contained 9 bases not matched to a gene. The CDR3 has 17 amino acids. Germline loops: CDR1 MGHDK, CDR2 SYGVNS. The CDR3 coding sequence is TGTGCCAGCAGTGGATACATAGCGGGAGGTGGCCAAGAGACCCAGTACTTC. As protein: CASSGYIAGGGQETQYF.

The V and J genes are TRBV7-9 and TRBJ1-1; D possibly corresponds to TRBD1 (5 bases). CDR3 length equals 15 residues. V shed 0 bases and J shed 2 bases, with 10 bases lying between them. Germline CDR1 and CDR2: SEHNR and FQNEAQ (reference sequence). The CDR3 region is CASSLAGQGNTEAFF. DNA of the CDR3: TGTGCCAGCAGCTTAGCTGGGCAGGGTAACACTGAAGCTTTCTTT.

The J gene is TRBJ1-1, the V gene TRBV29-1; 8 bases map to TRBD1. Germline V gene lookup returns CDR1 SQVTM and CDR2 ANQGSEA. Trimming removed 6 bases from V and 0 bases from J; junction bases left unmatched: 6. CDR3 length equals 14 residues. As DNA, the CDR3 is TGCAGCGTCCGCCGGGACAGGCTGAACACTGAAGCTTTCTTT. This sequence encodes CSVRRDRLNTEAFF.